These 29 T cell receptor beta chains were sequenced from one sample in a study of T cells in Graves' hyperthyroidism and ophthalmopathy. The CDR3 regions of TCR beta were amplified from RNA transcripts. The HTBI primer set was used in a first-round RT-PCR of the TCR CDR3. TCRdb passed the multiplex PCR reads through MiXCR, listing each CDR3 protein once. Of about 350,000 distinct CDR3 sequences listed, approximately 15% are singletons. The sequenced material came from blood. All receptors derive from a woman aged 30 to 39 with Graves' hyperthyroidism.

The V gene is TRBV12-3 or TRBV12-4, the J gene TRBJ1-3, with 7 bases aligning to TRBD1. CDR3 length: 14 residues. The V gene end was trimmed by 8 bases and the J gene end by 2 bases; junction bases not matched to a gene: 6. This CDR3 is CASARGGPGNTIYF. Here the CDR3 DNA reads TGTGCCAGCGCAAGAGGGGGCCCTGGAAACACCATATATTTT.

This clonotype was counted ten times or more. J is TRBJ2-1 and V is TRBV6-1; no firm D call. Germline V lookup: CDR1 MNHNS, CDR2 SASEGT. V was trimmed by 6 bases and J by 5 bases, leaving 17 bases between them. The length of the CDR3 is 15 residues. CDR3 nucleotides: TGTGCCAGCAGCGAATCCCACCCAGTCAACAATGAGCAGTTCTTC. Its translation is CASSESHPVNNEQFF.

The chain carries TRBV6-1 and TRBJ2-3, with no clear D. Germline CDR1 is MNHNS and CDR2 is SASEGT. Trimming left V 7 bases short and J 5 bases short, with 7 bases between. The CDR3 sequence is 11 residues long. CDR3 DNA sequence: TGTGCCAGCACCCACGGAGATACGCAGTATTTT. Translated, it gives CASTHGDTQYF.

This clonotype has only a few counts. J is TRBJ1-5 and V is TRBV3-1; perhaps TRBD1 as D (5 bases). The V end was cut by 1 base, the J end by 1 base, with 11 bases between. Germline CDR1 LGHDT, CDR2 YNNKEL (reference sequence). CDR3 size: 16 residues. For the CDR3, the DNA is TGTGCCAGCAGCCAAGGGTGGCAGGGAAGCAATCAGCCCCAGCATTTT. The encoded protein is CASSQGWQGSNQPQHF. Drawing the rest from reference TRBV3-1 and TRBJ1-5, the complete variable domain is DTAVSQTPKYLVTQMGNDKSIKCEQNLGHDTMYWYKQDSKKFLKIMFSYNNKELIINETVPNRFSPKSPDKAHLNLHINSLELGDSAVYFCASSQGWQGSNQPQHFGDGTRLSIL.

The chain has TRBV9 and TRBJ2-2; 8 bases map to TRBD2. CDR3 length equals 17 residues. CDR1 and CDR2 from the germline V gene are SGDLS and YYNGEE. The ends lost 0 bases at V and 2 bases at J; junction bases unmatched: 6. The CDR3 nucleotides read TGTGCCAGCAGCGTAGAAGTAGCGGGACTAAACACCGGGGAGCTGTTTTTT. This sequence encodes CASSVEVAGLNTGELFF.

The CDR3 DNA sequence: TGTGCCACGGATGGGGGATATAGCAATCAGCCCCAGCATTTT. Translated: CATDGGYSNQPQHF. The chain couples TRBV19 to TRBJ1-5; D is possibly TRBD1 (5 bases). The V and J ends lost 10 bases and 0 bases respectively, with 13 bases between them. In germline, CDR1 is LNHDA, CDR2 SQIVND (reference sequence). The CDR3 contains 14 residues.

In its sample, this clonotype was seen a few times. This sequence joins TRBV7-9 and TRBJ1-5, with D unresolved. CDR3 length: 14 amino acids. CDR1 SEHNR and CDR2 FQNEAQ come from the germline V gene (reference sequence). The germline V and J ends were trimmed by 3 bases and 6 bases, with 12 bases remaining between them. DNA for the CDR3: TGTGCCAGCAGCTTGGAGGGCGTGGGTCAGCCCCAGCATTTT. This codes for CASSLEGVGQPQHF.

This clonotype has a count of ten or more. J is TRBJ2-7 and V is TRBV11-2, with D uncertain. CDR1 and CDR2 (germline): SGHAT, FQNNGV. The V end lost 5 bases, the J end lost 9 bases, and 11 bases lay between the germline ends. The CDR3 extends over 11 amino acids. Here the CDR3 reads CASSLRAGQYF. The CDR3, as DNA: TGTGCCAGCAGCCTCCGCGCCGGGCAGTACTTC.

This clonotype was seen ten or more times. The chain joins TRBV11-2 to TRBJ2-7; D gene unclear. Per germline, CDR1 SGHAT and CDR2 FQNNGV. The CDR3 totals 14 residues. The V gene lost 2 bases and the J gene lost 3 bases, with 11 bases spanning the gap. The chain's CDR3 is CASSLSTRNYEQYF. The CDR3 DNA sequence: TGTGCCAGCAGCTTATCAACGAGAAACTACGAGCAGTACTTC.

This chain uses TRBV20-1 with TRBJ1-5; TRBD1 aligns across 7 bases. With V trimmed by 0 bases and J by 0 bases, 8 bases remained unmatched. The CDR3 spans 17 residues. In germline, CDR1 is DFQATT, CDR2 SNEGSKA (reference sequence). The CDR3 sequence is CSARDPLTGRSNQPQHF. CDR3 coding DNA: TGCAGTGCTAGAGATCCCTTGACAGGGCGTAGCAATCAGCCCCAGCATTTT.

As DNA, the CDR3 is TGTGCCAGCAGGCATGTTCTCGGACCCACGAGGAGCTATGGCTACACCTTC. This translates into CASRHVLGPTRSYGYTF. The chain has TRBV13 and TRBJ1-2; D is unresolved. CDR3 length: 17 residues. The V end lost 6 bases, the J end lost 4 bases, and 24 bases lay between the germline ends. The V gene's germline CDR1 is PRHDT and CDR2 FYEKMQ (reference sequence). Full variable domain (remainder filled in from reference TRBV13 and TRBJ1-2): AAGVIQSPRHLIKEKRETATLKCYPIPRHDTVYWYQQGPGQDPQFLISFYEKMQSDKGSIPDRFSAQQFSDYHSELNMSSLELGDSALYFCASRHVLGPTRSYGYTFGSGTRLTVV.

This clonotype showed up just once. A much larger clone lies one base from this, so it may be a read error. The chain joins TRBV7-9 to TRBJ2-5; possible D gene TRBD1, 6 bases. The V end lost 5 bases, the J end lost 4 bases, and 20 bases lay between the germline ends. There are 16 residues in the CDR3. Germline values: CDR1 SEHNR, CDR2 FQNEAQ (reference sequence). The CDR3: CASSDTLQGFVETQYF. CDR3 coding DNA: TGTGCCAGCAGCGATACGCTACAGGGTTTTGTAGAGACCCAGTACTTC.

This clonotype was observed many times. V is TRBV11-2 and J is TRBJ2-7; TRBD2 matches 8 bases. J was trimmed by 1 base and V by 5 bases; bases with no gene match: 13. The CDR3 has 17 amino acids. CDR1 and CDR2 from the germline V gene are SGHAT and FQNNGV. The chain's CDR3 is CASSPEGSTSASYEQYF. CDR3 nucleotide sequence: TGTGCCAGCAGCCCAGAGGGTTCGACTAGCGCTTCCTACGAGCAGTACTTC.

The table lists this clonotype with a few counts. The junction shows a germline mismatch at one end, possibly a read error. V gene TRBV20-1 combines with J gene TRBJ2-1, with a tentative D call TRBD2 (6 bases). The germline CDR1 and CDR2 sequences are DFQATT and SNEGSKA (reference sequence). The CDR3 consists of 13 residues. The CDR3 sequence is CSARAGFNNEQFF. The CDR3 DNA is TGCAGTGCGAGAGCGGGCTTTAACAATGAGCAGTTCTTC.

This clonotype was seen only a few times. In DNA, the CDR3 is TGTGCCAGCAGTTACTCGGGGAGGGCGTTCTTC. It translates to CASSYSGRAFF. The chain carries TRBV6-5 and TRBJ2-1, with TRBD2 identical over 7 bases. J gave up 15 bases and V 0 bases, and 2 bases lay outside the gene matches. There are 11 residues in the CDR3. The germline V gene encodes CDR1 MNHEY and CDR2 SVGAGI.

A few counts support this clonotype. The chain is built from TRBV30 and TRBJ2-3; 8 bases line up with TRBD1. This CDR3 spans 14 amino acids. J gave up 1 base and V 4 bases, and 4 bases lay outside the gene matches. CDR1 GTSNPN and CDR2 SVGIG come from the germline V gene (reference sequence). The CDR3 sequence: CAWMRTGRTDTQYF. CDR3 coding DNA: TGTGCCTGGATGAGGACAGGGCGCACAGATACGCAGTATTTT.

DNA for the CDR3: TGTGCCAGCAGCCCGAGAAGACTAGCGGGAACGCAAAATGAGCAGTTCTTC. This translates into CASSPRRLAGTQNEQFF. The rearrangement links TRBV7-9 to TRBJ2-1; 11 positions agree with TRBD2. There are 17 residues in the CDR3. CDR1 is SEHNR and CDR2 is FQNEAQ in the germline V gene (reference sequence). J lost 7 bases, V lost 5 bases, and 13 bases had no gene match. The complete variable domain, with remaining parts taken from reference TRBV7-9 and TRBJ2-1, reads DTGVSQNPRHKITKRGQNVTFRCDPISEHNRLYWYRQTLGQGPEFLTYFQNEAQLEKSRLLSDRFSAERPKGSFSTLEIQRTEQGDSAMYLCASSPRRLAGTQNEQFFGPGTRLTVL.

This clonotype has at least ten counts. The chain uses TRBV19 and TRBJ1-1; 10 nucleotides align to TRBD1. The junction had 7 bases not matched to a gene; V was cut back by 5 bases and J by 1 base. The CDR3 is 16 residues long. Germline CDR1 is LNHDA and CDR2 is SQIVND (reference sequence). The CDR3 DNA reads as TGTGCCAGTAGTCGGGCATGGGACAGGGGGAACACTGAAGCTTTCTTT. This encodes CASSRAWDRGNTEAFF.

The V and J genes are TRBV6-9 and TRBJ2-2; D may be TRBD1 (5 bases). Germline loops: CDR1 MNHGY, CDR2 SVAAGI. The CDR3 covers 14 residues. Deletions cut 7 bases from V and 7 bases from J, with 16 bases between. CDR3 sequence (DNA): TGTGCCAGCACCTCTAGGGGCTCGGGCGGGGAGCTGTTTTTT. Protein: CASTSRGSGGELFF.

The V gene is TRBV29-1, the J gene TRBJ2-7; 11 bases map to TRBD2. The CDR3 has 13 residues. V shed 7 bases, J shed 2 bases, and the junction held 4 bases outside the gene matches. Germline V gene sequence: CDR1 SQVTM, CDR2 ANQGSEA. CDR3 DNA sequence: TGCAGCGCTATGACTAGCGGGGCCTACGAGCAGTACTTC. This sequence encodes CSAMTSGAYEQYF.

This clonotype was counted between two and nine times. This sequence joins TRBV11-2 and TRBJ1-5; tentatively, D is TRBD1 (5 bases). Germline V gene sequence: CDR1 SGHAT, CDR2 FQNNGV. The length of the CDR3 is 16 residues. Between the trimmed V and J ends, which lost 1 base and 1 base, there was a span of 11 bases. CDR3 sequence: CASSLVGGSSNQPQHF. The CDR3 nucleotides are TGTGCCAGCAGCTTAGTGGGGGGATCGAGCAATCAGCCCCAGCATTTT.

This clonotype was picked up many times. This rearrangement joins TRBV5-5 to TRBJ2-1; TRBD1 aligns across 7 bases. The germline CDR1 and CDR2 sequences are SGHKS and YYEKEE (reference sequence). Trimming at V came to 3 bases and at J to 7 bases, leaving 7 bases not matched to a gene. The CDR3 has 14 residues. CDR3 in DNA: TGTGCCAGCAGCTCCCCTAAACAGGGGAATGAGCAGTTCTTC. Translation: CASSSPKQGNEQFF.

Ten or more counts support this clonotype. The J gene is TRBJ1-2, the V gene TRBV28, with TRBD1 as a possible D gene (5 bases). Germline assignment: CDR1 MDHEN and CDR2 SYDVKM. The V end lost 6 bases, the J end lost 3 bases, and 17 bases lay between the germline ends. The CDR3 runs 15 residues. The CDR3 reads CASSVGPGAYYGYTF. CDR3 sequence (DNA): TGTGCCAGCAGCGTAGGACCCGGGGCATACTATGGCTACACCTTC.

This clonotype was picked up many times. The genes are TRBV27 and TRBJ2-1; weak D call: TRBD2 (6 bases). Germline loops: CDR1 MNHEY, CDR2 SMNVEV (reference sequence). This CDR3 has 15 amino acids. Trimming cost V 5 bases and J 0 bases, with 11 bases left between them. The CDR3 DNA reads as TGTGCCAGCAGTCGGGGGAGGAGCTCCTACAATGAGCAGTTCTTC. Its protein is CASSRGRSSYNEQFF.

V and J are TRBV15 and TRBJ2-7; tentative D call: TRBD1 (8 bases). Germline CDR1 and CDR2: LNHNV and YYDKDF (reference sequence). Deletions cut 3 bases from V and 2 bases from J, with 17 bases between. The CDR3 totals 16 residues. CDR3 sequence reads: CATSRGLPDRAYEQYF. The CDR3 nucleotides read TGTGCCACCAGCAGGGGACTACCGGACAGGGCCTACGAGCAGTACTTC.

This chain uses TRBV27 with TRBJ1-1; maybe TRBD1 (6 bases). Trimming took off 4 bases at V and 4 bases at J, with 10 bases between the two ends. Germline loops: CDR1 MNHEY, CDR2 SMNVEV (reference sequence). There are 13 residues in the CDR3. This CDR3 reads CASSWGGPTEAFF. DNA of the CDR3: TGTGCCAGCAGTTGGGGGGGGCCCACTGAAGCTTTCTTT.

The chain has TRBV7-9 and TRBJ2-2, with a weak D call TRBD1 (5 bases). Germline V gene data show CDR1 as SEHNR and CDR2 as FQNEAQ (reference sequence). The CDR3 is made up of 16 amino acids. V was shortened by 5 bases and J by 5 bases, with 18 bases between the two germline ends. CDR3: CASSELVTALTGELFF. The CDR3 DNA is TGTGCCAGCAGCGAACTCGTGACAGCGCTTACCGGGGAGCTGTTTTTT. Based on the CDR3 plus reference TRBV7-9 and TRBJ2-2, the full variable domain is DTGVSQNPRHKITKRGQNVTFRCDPISEHNRLYWYRQTLGQGPEFLTYFQNEAQLEKSRLLSDRFSAERPKGSFSTLEIQRTEQGDSAMYLCASSELVTALTGELFFGEGSRLTVL.

The rearrangement joins TRBV6-2 or TRBV6-3 to TRBJ1-2; D is perhaps TRBD1 (5 bases). Germline lookup yields CDR1 MNHEY and CDR2 SVGEGT. The CDR3 has 13 residues. Trimming cost V 6 bases and J 8 bases, with 16 bases left between them. This CDR3 is CASRIDGAYGYTF. CDR3 nucleotide sequence: TGTGCCAGCAGAATAGACGGGGCGTACGGCTACACCTTC.

This clonotype was counted ten times or more. The chain carries TRBV15 and TRBJ2-3; 10 bases line up with TRBD2. The V segment lost 0 bases and the J segment 1 base; nucleotides outside the gene matches: 4. CDR3 size: 17 residues. Per the germline V gene, CDR1 is LNHNV and CDR2 is YYDKDF (reference sequence). The CDR3, as DNA: TGTGCCACCAGCAGAGATCAGCGGGGGGGCCGCACAGATACGCAGTATTTT. The encoded protein is CATSRDQRGGRTDTQYF.